The entry that follows covers one TCR beta chain sequence. In the authors' workflow: Estimates of nucleated cell counts were drawn from the amplification of reference gene primers. TCRdb keeps only in-frame clones here, not all; method: immunoSEQ multiplex PCR. V and J calls and clone size are copied from that table; D and trimming were computed from the DNA. This sample yields a few hundred thousand clones, of which 87% are seen a single time; under 2.5% belongs to the top ten. This record belongs to a study of blood T cell repertoires in COVID-19. J was trimmed by 0 bases and V by 0 bases; bases with no gene match: 3. There are 16 residues in the CDR3. From germline, CDR1 is LGHDT and CDR2 YNNKEL (reference sequence).

Material for sequencing was peripheral blood. This TCR was recovered from a middle-aged man with active or convalescent COVID-19. This chain uses TRBV3-1 (or the pseudogene TRBV3-2) with TRBJ2-3; 7 nucleotides align to TRBD1. The CDR3 is CASSQEDRSSTDTQYF. DNA for the CDR3: TGTGCCAGCAGCCAAGAGGACAGGTCTAGCACAGATACGCAGTATTTT.